What follows is one T cell receptor (beta chain) and its context. Its matching antigen is unknown. CDR1 is MGHDK, CDR2 SYGVNS, per germline. This CDR3 comprises 14 residues. V lost 1 base, J lost 1 base, and 8 bases lay in between. The sample belongs to a study of T cells in Graves' hyperthyroidism and ophthalmopathy. Study results and limitations: Researchers found most expanded thyroid clonotypes above 0.001 in blood as well. Ophthalmopathy stood apart from stable hyperthyroidism in a 13 V-J model.

The TCR beta CDR3 regions underwent amplification using RNA transcripts as the source. First-round RT-PCR with HTBI primers amplified the TCR CDR3 region. TCRdb re-derived calls from the multiplex PCR reads in MiXCR, one entry per CDR3 protein. The sample carries over 150,000 distinct CDR3 sequences, roughly 17% recorded once. Together with thyroid ultrasound, orbital computed tomography, serum thyroxine and TRAb, clinical symptoms were used for diagnoses. V is TRBV25-1 and J is TRBJ2-7, with D possibly called TRBD1 or TRBD2 (5 bases each). Sequenced input: blood. The clonotype was recovered from a woman between 45 and 65 years old with Graves' hyperthyroidism. The CDR3 bases are TGTGCCAGCAGTGAATTTGGGGGTTCCTACGAGCAGTACTTC. This codes for CASSEFGGSYEQYF.